The present entry profiles one TCR beta chain with its context. Its antigen is currently unknown. Other DNA sequences of this sample code for an identical CDR3. Expressed TCRB transcripts were sequenced because the isolated RNA had all been reverse transcribed beforehand. Clones were sequenced by immunoSEQ multiplex PCR, and TCRdb holds only the in-frame ones, with some missing. Of hundreds of thousands of clones in the sample, around an eighth were seen once. The entry originates in a study of beta chain features in type 1 diabetes. Study-level information: No age, gender or cell yield differences were seen between patients and healthy donors.

Study outcomes and limitations: Patients showed naive, central memory and Treg TCRB repertoires that appeared more similar than those of healthy donors. Type 1 diabetes patients had TCRB CDR3s that were shorter (moderately but significantly so) in all four CD4+ subsets.

A heparinised blood draw that averaged about 0.11 L was obtained once from each donor. Researchers reported sorting CD4+ naive, central memory, regulatory and stem cell-like memory cells via CD45RO/CCR7/CD25/CD127/CD95/CD27. This receptor was identified in a man aged 18 to 30 with type 1 diabetes. Sample: naive CD4+ T cells from blood.

CDR3 residues: CASSVAGEPYNEQFF. The CDR3 DNA follows: TGTGCCAGCAGCGTAGCTGGGGAACCCTACAATGAGCAGTTCTTC. The chain carries TRBV9 and TRBJ2-1; D unresolved. The CDR3 covers 15 residues. The germline V and J ends were trimmed by 0 bases and 2 bases, with 9 bases remaining between them. From germline, CDR1 is SGDLS and CDR2 YYNGEE.